The present entry profiles one T cell receptor (beta chain) with its context. Its cognate antigen is unknown. The CDR3 has 15 amino acids. Germline V CDR1 and CDR2: MNHEY, SVGEGT. V was pared by 2 bases and J by 6 bases, with 16 bases between. The data stem from a study of T-cell reconstitution after alpha-beta-depleted transplantation in children. TCRbeta library preparation incorporated unique molecular identifiers. Via MiXCR, TCRdb re-called the PCR reads, giving one row per CDR3 protein. The table has about 580,000 distinct CDR3 sequences, around 23% seen once. Study-wide results and limits: T-cell counts and diversity at one year following transplant were attributed mainly to newly produced T cells. Surviving recipient cells, namely T cells and thymic progenitors, were the source of high day-60 TCRbeta diversity in some patients. Reportedly, alpha-beta T cells present about two months post-transplant originated from several hundred expanded clones of graft origin.

The receptor was isolated from a boy younger than two who had a stem cell transplant for acute myeloid leukemia, so the T cells may come from the graft donor. V and J are TRBV6-2 or TRBV6-3 and TRBJ1-2, with a tentative D call TRBD1 (6 bases). The source material was PBMCs, mostly from graft donor cells, sampled 360 days after TCRalphabeta/CD19-depleted stem cell transplant. The chain's CDR3 is CASSYNRVSPHGYTF. DNA for the CDR3: TGTGCCAGCAGTTACAACAGGGTGTCACCACATGGCTACACCTTC.